The clone carrying this T cell receptor beta chain was observed a few times. Its antigen is not identified. With the ViraFEST assay, the study expanded antigen-specific CD4+ T cells using viral peptide pools, then sequenced them. Culturing for more than 9 days preceded CD4+ T cell isolation. Negative nucleocapsid antibody tests before and after vaccination confirmed no previous SARS-CoV-2 infection. Cultivation was performed at two million PBMC per well with 9 to 10 IU/ml IL-2 and roughly 9.3 ug/ml peptides added. TCRdb's copy holds only in-frame clones and misses some; the assay was immunoSEQ multiplex PCR. The table shows about 41,000 clones, with under 85% occurring only once. The source of the sample is a study of vaccination effects on CD4 cells after COVID-19. Study information: Two doses of BNT162b2 or mRNA-1273 vaccine were administered to participants. Study outcomes and limitations: Late after vaccination, infection- and vaccine-induced clones showed marked clonal contraction. Limitations: small convalescent group and missing early post-infection timepoints.

The CDR3 covers 14 residues. Germline CDR1 is SGHRS and CDR2 is YFSETQ. V lost 0 bases to trimming and J lost 2 bases, with 6 bases between them. This receptor was taken from a human donor who received a COVID-19 vaccine. The chain recombines TRBV5-1 with TRBJ2-1, with D perhaps TRBD1 (6 bases). The material sequenced was CD4+ T cells from PBMCs cultured with HCoV-NL63 spike peptides, taken before COVID-19 vaccination. CDR3 in DNA: TGCGCCAGCAGCTTGGACAGGGCCTACAATGAGCAGTTCTTC. It encodes CASSLDRAYNEQFF.